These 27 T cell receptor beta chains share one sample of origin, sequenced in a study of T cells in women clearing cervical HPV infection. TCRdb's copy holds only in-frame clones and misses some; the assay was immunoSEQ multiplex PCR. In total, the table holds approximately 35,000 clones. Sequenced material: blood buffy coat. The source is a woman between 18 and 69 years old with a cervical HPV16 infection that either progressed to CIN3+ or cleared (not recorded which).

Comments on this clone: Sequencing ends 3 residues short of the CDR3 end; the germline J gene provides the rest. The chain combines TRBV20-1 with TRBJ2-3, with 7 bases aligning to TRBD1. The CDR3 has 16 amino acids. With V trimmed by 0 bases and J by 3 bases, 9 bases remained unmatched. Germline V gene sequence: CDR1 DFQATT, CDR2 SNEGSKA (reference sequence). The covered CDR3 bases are TGCAGTGCTAGAGAACCGACAGGGCGTTGGACAGATACG. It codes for CSAREPTGRWTDT. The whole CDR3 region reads CSAREPTGRWTDTQYF.

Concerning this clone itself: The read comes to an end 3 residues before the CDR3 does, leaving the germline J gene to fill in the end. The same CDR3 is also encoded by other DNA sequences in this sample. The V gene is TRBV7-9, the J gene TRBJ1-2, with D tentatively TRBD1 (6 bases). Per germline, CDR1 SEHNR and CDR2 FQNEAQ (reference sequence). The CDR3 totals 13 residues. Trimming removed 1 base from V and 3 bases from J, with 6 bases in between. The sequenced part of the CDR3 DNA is TGTGCCAGCAGCTTAGAGGGGGACTATGGC. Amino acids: CASSLEGDYG. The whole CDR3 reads CASSLEGDYGYTF.

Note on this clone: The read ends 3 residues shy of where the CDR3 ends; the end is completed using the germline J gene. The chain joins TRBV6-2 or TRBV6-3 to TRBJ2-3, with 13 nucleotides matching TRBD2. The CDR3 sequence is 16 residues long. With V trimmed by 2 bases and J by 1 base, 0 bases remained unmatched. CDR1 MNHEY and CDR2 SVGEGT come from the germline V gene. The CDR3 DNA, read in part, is TGTGCCAGCAGTTACGGGACTAGCGGGGGCACAGATACG. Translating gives CASSYGTSGGTDT. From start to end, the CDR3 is CASSYGTSGGTDTQYF.

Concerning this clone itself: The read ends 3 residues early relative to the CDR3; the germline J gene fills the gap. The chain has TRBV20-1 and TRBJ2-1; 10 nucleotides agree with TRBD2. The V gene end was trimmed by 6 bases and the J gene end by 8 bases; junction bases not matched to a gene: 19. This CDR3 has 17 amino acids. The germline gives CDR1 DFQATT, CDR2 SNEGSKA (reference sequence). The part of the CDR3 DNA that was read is TGCAGTGCCAGGTCCACTCTGGGAGCGGGGGGGCGGGATGAG. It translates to CSARSTLGAGGRDE. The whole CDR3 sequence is CSARSTLGAGGRDEQFF.

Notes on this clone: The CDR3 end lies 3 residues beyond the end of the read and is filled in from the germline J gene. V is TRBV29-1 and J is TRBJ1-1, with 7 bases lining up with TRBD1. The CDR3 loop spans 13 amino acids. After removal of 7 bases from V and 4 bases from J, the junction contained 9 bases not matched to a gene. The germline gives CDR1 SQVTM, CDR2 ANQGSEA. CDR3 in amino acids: CSAPGQEGTEAFF. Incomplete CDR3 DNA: TGCAGCGCTCCTGGACAGGAAGGCACTGAA. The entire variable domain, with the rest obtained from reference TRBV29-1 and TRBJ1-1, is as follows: SAVISQKPSRDICQRGTSLTIQCQVDSQVTMMFWYRQQPGQSLTLIATANQGSEATYESGFVIDKFPISRPNLTFSTLTVSNMSPEDSSIYLCSAPGQEGTEAFFGQGTRLTVV.

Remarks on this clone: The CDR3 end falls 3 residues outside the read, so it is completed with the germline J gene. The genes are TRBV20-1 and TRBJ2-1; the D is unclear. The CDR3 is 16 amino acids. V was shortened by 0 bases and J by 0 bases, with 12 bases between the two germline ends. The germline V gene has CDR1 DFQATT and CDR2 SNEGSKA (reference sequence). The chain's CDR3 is CSARDRDNLSYNEQFF. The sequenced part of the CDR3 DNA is TGCAGTGCTAGAGATCGCGACAACCTCTCCTACAATGAG.

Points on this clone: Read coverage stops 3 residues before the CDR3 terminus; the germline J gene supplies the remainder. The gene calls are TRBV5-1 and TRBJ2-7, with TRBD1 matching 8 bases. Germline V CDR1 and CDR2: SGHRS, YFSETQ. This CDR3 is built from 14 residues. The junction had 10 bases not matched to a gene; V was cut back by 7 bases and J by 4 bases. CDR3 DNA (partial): TGCGCCAGCGCCCCCCCAGGGACAGGTTACGAG. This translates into CASAPPGTGYE. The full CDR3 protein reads CASAPPGTGYEQYF.

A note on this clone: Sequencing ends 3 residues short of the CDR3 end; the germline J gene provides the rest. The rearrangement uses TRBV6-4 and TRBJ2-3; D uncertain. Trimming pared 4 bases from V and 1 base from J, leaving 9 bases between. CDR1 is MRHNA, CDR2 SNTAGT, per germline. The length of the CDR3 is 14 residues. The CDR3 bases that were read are TGTGCCAGCAGTGCTGTTCTAGGCACAGATACG. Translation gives CASSAVLGTDT. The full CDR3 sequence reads CASSAVLGTDTQYF.

The CDR3 is CASSRGHPAASGEQFF. The part of the CDR3 DNA that was read is TGTGCCAGCAGCCGGGGACACCCTGCTGCCTCCGGTGAG. The chain links TRBV7-6 to TRBJ2-1; maybe TRBD1 (6 bases). The read is 3 residues too short to cover the CDR3 end, so that end is filled in from the germline J gene. There are 16 residues in the CDR3. Germline CDR1 SGHVS, CDR2 FNYEAQ. V was cut by 5 bases and J by 9 bases, with 23 bases left in between.

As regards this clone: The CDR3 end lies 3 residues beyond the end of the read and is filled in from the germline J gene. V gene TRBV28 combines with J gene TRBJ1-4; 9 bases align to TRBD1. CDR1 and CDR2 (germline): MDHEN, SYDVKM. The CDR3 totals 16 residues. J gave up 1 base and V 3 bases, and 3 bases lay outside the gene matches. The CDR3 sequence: CASSLGQGGTNEKLFF. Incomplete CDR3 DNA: TGTGCCAGCAGTTTGGGACAGGGAGGAACTAATGAAAAA.

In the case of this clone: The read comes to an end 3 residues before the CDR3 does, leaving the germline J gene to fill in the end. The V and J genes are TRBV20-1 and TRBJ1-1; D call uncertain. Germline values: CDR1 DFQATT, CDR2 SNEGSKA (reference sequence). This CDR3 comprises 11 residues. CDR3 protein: CSARFQDKAFF. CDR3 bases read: TGCAGTGCTAGGTTTCAGGATAAA.

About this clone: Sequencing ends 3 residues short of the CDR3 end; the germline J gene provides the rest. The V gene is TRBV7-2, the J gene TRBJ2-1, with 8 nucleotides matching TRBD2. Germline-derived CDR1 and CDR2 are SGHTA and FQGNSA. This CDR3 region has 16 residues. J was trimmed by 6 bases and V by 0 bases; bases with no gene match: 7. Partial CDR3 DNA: TGTGCCAGCAGCTTAGCGCGGGCGGGGGGTCGCAATGAG. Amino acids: CASSLARAGGRNE. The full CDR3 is CASSLARAGGRNEQFF. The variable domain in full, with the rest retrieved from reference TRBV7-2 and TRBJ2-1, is GAGVSQSPSNKVTEKGKDVELRCDPISGHTALYWYRQSLGQGLEFLIYFQGNSAPDKSGLPSDRFSAERTGGSVSTLTIQRTQQEDSAVYLCASSLARAGGRNEQFFGPGTRLTVL.

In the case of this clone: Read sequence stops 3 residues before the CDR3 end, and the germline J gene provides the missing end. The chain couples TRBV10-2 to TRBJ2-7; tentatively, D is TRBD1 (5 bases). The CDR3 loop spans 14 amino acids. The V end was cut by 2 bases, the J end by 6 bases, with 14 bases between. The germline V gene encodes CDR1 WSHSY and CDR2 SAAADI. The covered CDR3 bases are TGCGCCAGCAGTGAGGACCCAGGGATTGGCGAG. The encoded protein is CASSEDPGIGE. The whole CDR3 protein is CASSEDPGIGEQYF.

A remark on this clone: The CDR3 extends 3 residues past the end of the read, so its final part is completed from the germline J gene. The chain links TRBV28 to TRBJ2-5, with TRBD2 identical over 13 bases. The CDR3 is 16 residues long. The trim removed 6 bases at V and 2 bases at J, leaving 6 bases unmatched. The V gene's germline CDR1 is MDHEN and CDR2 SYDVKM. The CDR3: CASSLGLAGVQETQYF. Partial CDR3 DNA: TGTGCCAGCAGCCTCGGACTAGCGGGAGTTCAAGAGACC.

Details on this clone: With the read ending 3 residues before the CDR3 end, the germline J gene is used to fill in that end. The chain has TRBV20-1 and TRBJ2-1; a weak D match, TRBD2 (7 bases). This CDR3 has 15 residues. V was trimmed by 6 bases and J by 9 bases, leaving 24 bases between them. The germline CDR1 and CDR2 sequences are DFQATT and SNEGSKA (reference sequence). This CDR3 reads CSASGGRDKIGEQFF. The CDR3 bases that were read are TGCAGTGCCTCGGGAGGACGGGACAAAATCGGTGAG.

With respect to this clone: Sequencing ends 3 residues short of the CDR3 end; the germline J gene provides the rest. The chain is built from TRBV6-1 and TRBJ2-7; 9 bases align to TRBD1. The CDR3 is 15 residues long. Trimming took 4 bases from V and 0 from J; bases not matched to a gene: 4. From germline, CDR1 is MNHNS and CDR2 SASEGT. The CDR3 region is CASSAGQGDSYEQYF. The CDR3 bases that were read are TGTGCCAGCAGTGCGGGACAGGGCGACTCCTACGAG.

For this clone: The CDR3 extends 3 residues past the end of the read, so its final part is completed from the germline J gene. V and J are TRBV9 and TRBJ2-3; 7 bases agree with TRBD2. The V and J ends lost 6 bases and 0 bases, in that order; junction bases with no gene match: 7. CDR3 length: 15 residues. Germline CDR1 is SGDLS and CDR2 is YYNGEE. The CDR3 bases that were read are TGTGCCAGCACCCAACTAGCGCGGAGCACAGATACG. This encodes CASTQLARSTDT. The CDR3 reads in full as CASTQLARSTDTQYF.

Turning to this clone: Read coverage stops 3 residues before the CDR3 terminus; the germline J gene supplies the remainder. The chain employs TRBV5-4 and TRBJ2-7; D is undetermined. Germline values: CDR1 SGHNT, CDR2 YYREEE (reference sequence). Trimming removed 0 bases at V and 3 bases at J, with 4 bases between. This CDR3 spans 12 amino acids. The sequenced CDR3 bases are TGTGCCAGCAGCTTGGACTTCTACGAG. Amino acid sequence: CASSLDFYE. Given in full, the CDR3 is CASSLDFYEQYF.

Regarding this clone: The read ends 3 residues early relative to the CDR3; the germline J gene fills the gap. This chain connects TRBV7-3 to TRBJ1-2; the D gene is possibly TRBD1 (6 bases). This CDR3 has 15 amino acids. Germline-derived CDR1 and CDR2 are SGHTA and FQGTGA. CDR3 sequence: CASSLTSGGTDTYTF. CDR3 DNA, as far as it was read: TGTGCCAGCAGCTTAACTAGCGGGGGCACAGATACC. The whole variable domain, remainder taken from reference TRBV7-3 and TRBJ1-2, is GAGVSQTPSNKVTEKGKYVELRCDPISGHTALYWYRQSLGQGPEFLIYFQGTGAADDSGLPNDRFFAVRPEGSVSTLKIQRTERGDSAVYLCASSLTSGGTDTYTFGSGTRLTVV.

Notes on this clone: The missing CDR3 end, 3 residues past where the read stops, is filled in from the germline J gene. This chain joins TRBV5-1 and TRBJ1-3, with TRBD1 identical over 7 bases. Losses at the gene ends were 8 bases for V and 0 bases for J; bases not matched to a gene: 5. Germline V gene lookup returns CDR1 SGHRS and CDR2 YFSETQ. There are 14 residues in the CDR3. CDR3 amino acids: CARTGQRSGNTIYF. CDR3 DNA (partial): TGCGCCAGGACAGGGCAGCGCTCTGGAAACACC.

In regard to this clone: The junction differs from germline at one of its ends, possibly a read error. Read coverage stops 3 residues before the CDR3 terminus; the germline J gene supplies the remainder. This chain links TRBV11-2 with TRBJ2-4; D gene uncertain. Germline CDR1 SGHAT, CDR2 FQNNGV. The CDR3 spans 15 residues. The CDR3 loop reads CVSSLEYSSGYIQYF. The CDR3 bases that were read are TGTGTCAGCAGCTTAGAATATTCGTCAGGCTACATT.

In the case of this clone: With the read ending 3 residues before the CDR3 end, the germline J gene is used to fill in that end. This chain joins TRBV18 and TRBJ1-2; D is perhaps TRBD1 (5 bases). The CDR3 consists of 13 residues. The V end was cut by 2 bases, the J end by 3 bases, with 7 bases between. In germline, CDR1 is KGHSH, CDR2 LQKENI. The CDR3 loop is CASSPATDYGYTF. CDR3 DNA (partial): TGTGCCAGCTCACCAGCGACAGACTATGGC.

The CDR3 loop reads CAWSGGQGHEQYF. CDR3 bases read: TGTGCCTGGAGTGGGGGACAGGGTCACGAG. The chain joins TRBV30 to TRBJ2-7, with 9 bases lining up with TRBD1. The CDR3 end lies 3 residues beyond the end of the read and is filled in from the germline J gene. J lost 5 bases, V lost 1 base, and 3 bases had no gene match. The germline CDR1 and CDR2 sequences are GTSNPN and SVGIG (reference sequence). The CDR3 has 13 amino acids.

This CDR3 reads CSVELRGGTEAFF. Partial CDR3 DNA: TGCAGCGTTGAACTCCGAGGGGGAACTGAA. The chain couples TRBV29-1 to TRBJ1-1, with a weak D call TRBD1 (6 bases). The CDR3 end is not reached by the read, which stops 3 residues before it; the germline J gene fills it in. CDR1 and CDR2 from the germline V gene are SQVTM and ANQGSEA. The germline V and J ends were trimmed by 2 bases and 5 bases, with 12 bases remaining between them. The CDR3 loop spans 13 amino acids.

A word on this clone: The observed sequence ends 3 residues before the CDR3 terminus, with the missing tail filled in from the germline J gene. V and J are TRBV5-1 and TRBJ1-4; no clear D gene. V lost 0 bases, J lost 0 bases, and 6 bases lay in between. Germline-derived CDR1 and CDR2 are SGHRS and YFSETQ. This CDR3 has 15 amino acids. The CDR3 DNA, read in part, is TGCGCCAGCAGCTTGGCGGGTTCAACTAATGAAAAA. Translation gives CASSLAGSTNEK. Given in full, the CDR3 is CASSLAGSTNEKLFF.

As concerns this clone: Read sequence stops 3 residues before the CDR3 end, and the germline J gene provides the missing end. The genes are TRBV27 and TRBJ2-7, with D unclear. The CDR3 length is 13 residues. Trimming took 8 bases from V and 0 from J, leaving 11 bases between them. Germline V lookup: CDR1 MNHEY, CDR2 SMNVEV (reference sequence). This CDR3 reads CASSPPSSYEQYF. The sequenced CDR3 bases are TGTGCCAGCTCACCACCCAGCTCCTACGAG.

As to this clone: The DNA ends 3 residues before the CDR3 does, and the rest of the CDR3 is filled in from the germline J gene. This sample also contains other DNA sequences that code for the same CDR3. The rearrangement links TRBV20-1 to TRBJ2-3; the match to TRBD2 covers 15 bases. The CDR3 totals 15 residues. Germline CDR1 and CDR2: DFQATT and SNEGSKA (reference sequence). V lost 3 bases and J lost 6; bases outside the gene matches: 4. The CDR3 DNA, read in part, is TGCAGTGCTAGGGGACTAGCGGGGGGTCTGGATACG. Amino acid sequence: CSARGLAGGLDT. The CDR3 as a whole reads CSARGLAGGLDTQYF.